The 10 T cell receptor beta chains reported below all come from one sample, sequenced in a study of T cell repertoires in cytomegalovirus infection. No antigen is known for these receptors. TCRdb reprocessed the reads via MiXCR and lists one record per CDR3 protein. The table lists approximately 43,000 distinct CDR3 sequences, roughly 20% of them singletons. Sequencing was performed on PBMCs, sequenced either directly or after in vitro stimulation (not recorded which). All receptors derive from a human donor in good health (CMV status not recorded). Some clones in this sample may be carry-over from other donors' samples.

The chain links TRBV7-2 to TRBJ2-3; D possibly uses TRBD1 or TRBD2 (5 bases each). Germline-derived CDR1 and CDR2 are SGHTA and FQGNSA. This CDR3 is built from 14 residues. Trimming shortened V by 1 base and J by 5 bases, and 10 bases separated the two germline ends. The CDR3 nucleotides read TGTGCCAGCAGCTTAGGGGGGACGGGAGATACGCAGTATTTT. Amino acid sequence: CASSLGGTGDTQYF.

The genes are TRBV30 and TRBJ2-7, with 8 bases identical to TRBD1. The V gene end was trimmed by 0 bases and the J gene end by 4 bases; junction bases not matched to a gene: 8. Per the germline V gene, CDR1 is GTSNPN and CDR2 is SVGIG (reference sequence). This CDR3 is 15 amino acids long. The CDR3 sequence: CAWSVSSQGVYEQYF. CDR3 in DNA: TGTGCCTGGAGTGTATCTTCACAGGGGGTTTACGAGCAGTACTTC.

This clonotype occurred a few times. The J gene is TRBJ2-3, the V gene TRBV20-1; 7 bases are a match to TRBD2. Trimming at V came to 5 bases and at J to 2 bases, leaving 7 bases not matched to a gene. The germline V gene encodes CDR1 DFQATT and CDR2 SNEGSKA (reference sequence). This CDR3 has 14 amino acids. CDR3 residues: CSASRTRTTDTQYF. The CDR3 bases are TGCAGTGCTTCCAGGACTAGGACCACAGATACGCAGTATTTT.

This chain uses TRBV7-3 with TRBJ2-1, with a weak D call TRBD2 (7 bases). V lost 1 base and J 9 bases, leaving 40 bases between the germline ends. The CDR3 is made up of 23 amino acids. Per the germline V gene, CDR1 is SGHTA and CDR2 is FQGTGA. The CDR3 DNA sequence: TGTGCCAGCAGCTTAAGGGGGGGGGGGGGCGCTCCCTCCCGGGACGGCCTACATCCTGAGCAGTTCTTC. Its translation is CASSLRGGGGAPSRDGLHPEQFF.

This clonotype turned up a few times. The chain's CDR3 is CASSPPGTQSGAEAFF. In nucleotides, the CDR3 is TGTGCCAGCAGCCCCCCGGGCACCCAGAGCGGCGCTGAAGCTTTCTTT. The chain is built from TRBV6-2 or TRBV6-3 and TRBJ1-1; no firm D call. The CDR3 contains 16 residues. With 6 bases removed from V and 6 bases from J, the gap between germline ends came to 23 bases. From germline, CDR1 is MNHEY and CDR2 SVGEGT.

This clonotype was found many times. V and J are TRBV7-6 and TRBJ2-7; D uncertain. This CDR3 comprises 14 residues. The germline V and J ends were trimmed by 8 bases and 0 bases, with 14 bases remaining between them. The germline gives CDR1 SGHVS, CDR2 FNYEAQ. The CDR3 bases are TGTGCCAGCGGCCCTCGGCAGGACTCCTACGAGCAGTACTTC. Residues: CASGPRQDSYEQYF.

This clonotype was detected many times. The chain links TRBV19 to TRBJ2-1, with D perhaps TRBD1 (6 bases). The CDR3 sequence is 14 residues long. V lost 5 bases to trimming and J lost 0 bases, with 8 bases between them. Germline-derived CDR1 and CDR2 are LNHDA and SQIVND (reference sequence). The CDR3 is CASSWGRSYNEQFF. CDR3 DNA: TGTGCCAGTAGTTGGGGGCGCTCCTACAATGAGCAGTTCTTC.

Only a few counts were recorded for this clonotype. The chain is built from TRBV2 and TRBJ1-3; D uncertain. V was cut by 1 base and J by 0 bases, with 7 bases left in between. This CDR3 has 15 amino acids. CDR1 SNHLY and CDR2 FYNNEI come from the germline V gene. CDR3 DNA sequence: TGTGCCAGCAGTGAAGACGGCCGCTCTGGAAACACCATATATTTT. Amino acids: CASSEDGRSGNTIYF.

The chain recombines TRBV5-5 with TRBJ1-1, with D unclear. V lost 2 bases to trimming and J lost 6 bases, with 17 bases between them. CDR1 and CDR2 (germline): SGHKS, YYEKEE (reference sequence). CDR3 length: 15 residues. Here the CDR3 reads CASSFEAWGSAEAFF. CDR3 bases: TGTGCCAGCAGCTTCGAGGCGTGGGGTAGCGCTGAAGCTTTCTTT.

Many counts were recorded for this clonotype. Germline is not matched at one junction end, which may reflect a read error. The genes are TRBV7-2 and TRBJ1-1; the match to TRBD1 covers 7 bases. Germline values: CDR1 SGHTA, CDR2 FQGNSA. CDR3 length: 13 residues. CDR3 in amino acids: CASTLQQGTEAFF. CDR3 nucleotides: TGTGCCAGCACCTTACAACAGGGGACTGAAGCTTTCTTT.